The rows below give T cell receptor beta chains drawn from one sample of a study of blood T cell repertoires in COVID-19. Assay: immunoSEQ multiplex PCR; the TCRdb copy retains only in-frame clones and omits some. The sample lists roughly 420,000 clones, roughly 90% occurring once. The source material was PBMCs or T cells enriched from blood (not recorded which). Source of these receptors: a woman under 40 with acute COVID-19. CDR3s include the opening cysteine and the closing phenylalanine or tryptophan. Each record gives: J gene, D gene, clone size, V gene, CDR3 DNA, CDR3 protein. A D gene is named only where the DNA matches it firmly. A clone size is listed for some rows: how often the clone was seen (once, few, many), or a class if it is expanded.

j_call: TRBJ1-4; d_call: TRBD1; clone_size: NA; v_call: TRBV20-1; cdr3_nt: TGCAGTGCTAGTCAGGGGGTTGGTGAAAAACTGTTTTTT; cdr3_aa: CSASQGVGEKLFF
j_call: TRBJ2-3; d_call: TRBD2; clone_size: NA; v_call: TRBV7-3; cdr3_nt: TGTGCCAGCAGCTCCTACCTAGCGGGGGATACGCAGTATTTT; cdr3_aa: CASSSYLAGDTQYF
j_call: TRBJ2-2; d_call: NA; clone_size: NA; v_call: TRBV24-1; cdr3_nt: TGTGCCACCCAACCCTGGGGGGATACGAACACCGGGGAGCTGTTTTTT; cdr3_aa: CATQPWGDTNTGELFF
j_call: TRBJ1-1; d_call: TRBD1; clone_size: NA; v_call: TRBV18; cdr3_nt: TGTGCCAGCTCATTCTGGACAGGGACGAACACTGAAGCTTTCTTT; cdr3_aa: CASSFWTGTNTEAFF
j_call: TRBJ1-2; d_call: NA; clone_size: NA; v_call: TRBV5-6; cdr3_nt: TGTGCCAGCGGGGCAGAACATGGCTACACCTTC; cdr3_aa: CASGAEHGYTF
j_call: TRBJ2-5; d_call: NA; clone_size: NA; v_call: TRBV7-2; cdr3_nt: TGTGCCAGCAGCTTAGGGGGACTCCAAGAGACCCAGTACTTC; cdr3_aa: CASSLGGLQETQYF
j_call: TRBJ1-2; d_call: NA; clone_size: NA; v_call: TRBV5-1; cdr3_nt: TGCGCCAGCAGCTTGGAAGGGGTTTACTATGGCTACACCTTC; cdr3_aa: CASSLEGVYYGYTF
j_call: TRBJ2-3; d_call: TRBD2; clone_size: NA; v_call: TRBV11-2; cdr3_nt: TGTGCCAGCAGCTCGGGGGGGAGGCTAACAGATACGCAGTATTTT; cdr3_aa: CASSSGGRLTDTQYF
j_call: TRBJ1-5; d_call: TRBD1; clone_size: NA; v_call: TRBV5-6; cdr3_nt: TGTGCCAGCAGCTCTATCCCGAACAGGGGAGGAAATCAGCCCCAGCATTTT; cdr3_aa: CASSSIPNRGGNQPQHF
j_call: TRBJ1-1; d_call: NA; clone_size: NA; v_call: TRBV29-1; cdr3_nt: TGCAGCGTTGAGGGCAGTATGAACACTGAAGCTTTCTTT; cdr3_aa: CSVEGSMNTEAFF
j_call: TRBJ1-2; d_call: NA; clone_size: NA; v_call: TRBV12-3/TRBV12-4; cdr3_nt: TGTGCCAGTCGAGCCGTTACGATCTTGGGCTACACCTTC; cdr3_aa: CASRAVTILGYTF
j_call: TRBJ2-7; d_call: NA; clone_size: NA; v_call: TRBV21-1; cdr3_nt: TGTGCCAGCAGCCTCCAGTTCCAGCAGTACTTC; cdr3_aa: CASSLQFQQYF
j_call: TRBJ1-2; d_call: TRBD1; clone_size: once; v_call: TRBV4-1; cdr3_nt: TGCGCCAGCAGCCCCGGAGACAGGGGCCGTGGCTACACCTTC; cdr3_aa: CASSPGDRGRGYTF
j_call: TRBJ2-7; d_call: TRBD1; clone_size: NA; v_call: TRBV27; cdr3_nt: TGTGCCAGCAGTTTATCCTTTAGCTGGCAGGGGGCCAACGAGCAGTACTTC; cdr3_aa: CASSLSFSWQGANEQYF
j_call: TRBJ1-5; d_call: NA; clone_size: NA; v_call: TRBV11-2; cdr3_nt: TGTGCCAGCAGCTTAGGGGCGGGGATCAATCAGCCCCAGCATTTT; cdr3_aa: CASSLGAGINQPQHF
j_call: TRBJ1-1; d_call: TRBD1; clone_size: NA; v_call: TRBV19; cdr3_nt: TGTGCCAGTAGTATTGGCAGGGGGACTGAAGCTTTCTTT; cdr3_aa: CASSIGRGTEAFF
j_call: TRBJ1-2; d_call: NA; clone_size: NA; v_call: TRBV29-1; cdr3_nt: TGCAGCGCCTCAGGGTCGGGCTATGGCTACACCTTC; cdr3_aa: CSASGSGYGYTF
j_call: TRBJ1-2; d_call: TRBD1; clone_size: NA; v_call: TRBV30; cdr3_nt: TGTGCCTGGAGTAGGACAGGGCGCGGCTATGGCTACACCTTC; cdr3_aa: CAWSRTGRGYGYTF
j_call: TRBJ1-3; d_call: TRBD1; clone_size: NA; v_call: TRBV9; cdr3_nt: TGTGCCAGCAGCGTAGCTGATGGAATGCGACAGGGGACTGGAAACACCATATATTTT; cdr3_aa: CASSVADGMRQGTGNTIYF
j_call: TRBJ2-5; d_call: NA; clone_size: NA; v_call: TRBV5-1; cdr3_nt: TGCGCCAGCAAGGACGCGGGACAAGAGACCCAGTACTTC; cdr3_aa: CASKDAGQETQYF
j_call: TRBJ2-1; d_call: TRBD1; clone_size: NA; v_call: TRBV5-8; cdr3_nt: TGTGCCAGCAGCTTGGCCAGTCTGACAGGGATCTACAATGAGCAGTTCTTC; cdr3_aa: CASSLASLTGIYNEQFF
j_call: TRBJ1-1; d_call: NA; clone_size: NA; v_call: TRBV5-1; cdr3_nt: TGCGCCAGCAGCTTCCAAGCCGGTGAACAGGGTGAAGCTTTCTTT; cdr3_aa: CASSFQAGEQGEAFF
j_call: TRBJ1-1; d_call: TRBD1; clone_size: NA; v_call: TRBV2; cdr3_nt: TGTGCCAGCAGGGACAGGGCCTCCACTGAAGCTTTCTTT; cdr3_aa: CASRDRASTEAFF
j_call: TRBJ1-1; d_call: TRBD1; clone_size: few; v_call: TRBV2; cdr3_nt: TGTGCCAGCAGTTTGACAGGGGGTTATACTGAAGCTTTCTTT; cdr3_aa: CASSLTGGYTEAFF
j_call: TRBJ2-7; d_call: NA; clone_size: NA; v_call: TRBV5-1; cdr3_nt: TGCGCCAGCAGCTTGGCGGGGTCCTACGAGCAGTACTTC; cdr3_aa: CASSLAGSYEQYF
j_call: TRBJ1-2; d_call: NA; clone_size: NA; v_call: TRBV6-2/TRBV6-3; cdr3_nt: TGTGCCAGCAGTTACGGAAGTGGGAGTTTCACCTTC; cdr3_aa: CASSYGSGSFTF
j_call: TRBJ1-4; d_call: NA; clone_size: NA; v_call: TRBV30; cdr3_nt: TGTGCCTGGAGCGTCAGACGGGGTGAAAAACTGTTTTTT; cdr3_aa: CAWSVRRGEKLFF
j_call: TRBJ2-1; d_call: TRBD2; clone_size: NA; v_call: TRBV4-1; cdr3_nt: TGCGCCAGCAGCCAAGACCTAGCGGGCAATGAGCAGTTCTTC; cdr3_aa: CASSQDLAGNEQFF
j_call: TRBJ1-2; d_call: TRBD1; clone_size: NA; v_call: TRBV28; cdr3_nt: TGTGCCAGCAGTGAAAGGACAGGGTATGGCTACACCTTC; cdr3_aa: CASSERTGYGYTF
j_call: TRBJ2-5; d_call: NA; clone_size: NA; v_call: TRBV10-3; cdr3_nt: TGTGCCACCCGGGGGGCTGATGAGACCCAGTACTTC; cdr3_aa: CATRGADETQYF
j_call: TRBJ1-5; d_call: TRBD1; clone_size: NA; v_call: TRBV7-2; cdr3_nt: TGTGCCAGCAGCGAGACAGGGATAAGCAATCAGCCCCAGCATTTT; cdr3_aa: CASSETGISNQPQHF
j_call: TRBJ2-1; d_call: NA; clone_size: NA; v_call: TRBV19; cdr3_nt: TGTGCCAGTAGTATTCTTTGGGCAGGGAGGAATGAGCAGTTCTTC; cdr3_aa: CASSILWAGRNEQFF
j_call: TRBJ1-1; d_call: NA; clone_size: once; v_call: TRBV6-5; cdr3_nt: TGTGCCAGCAGTTACACGAGGGGGGGAAACACTGAAGCTTTCTTT; cdr3_aa: CASSYTRGGNTEAFF
j_call: TRBJ2-3; d_call: NA; clone_size: NA; v_call: TRBV9; cdr3_nt: TGTGCCAGCAGCACGGACAGCCCCACAGATACGCAGTATTTT; cdr3_aa: CASSTDSPTDTQYF
j_call: TRBJ1-6; d_call: NA; clone_size: once; v_call: TRBV2; cdr3_nt: TGTGCCAGTGGGACACCTTCACCCCTCCACTTT; cdr3_aa: CASGTPSPLHF
j_call: TRBJ1-5; d_call: NA; clone_size: NA; v_call: TRBV7-2; cdr3_nt: TGTGCCAGCAGTCCCGGGGCACGGCAGGGAGGCCAGCCCCAGCATTTT; cdr3_aa: CASSPGARQGGQPQHF
j_call: TRBJ2-7; d_call: TRBD1; clone_size: NA; v_call: TRBV20-1; cdr3_nt: TGCAGTGCTAGTAGACAGACAGGGTTTAGCTACGAGCAGTACTTC; cdr3_aa: CSASRQTGFSYEQYF
j_call: TRBJ1-5; d_call: NA; clone_size: NA; v_call: TRBV19; cdr3_nt: TGTGCCAGTAGTCCTAGGGGGGGGCTCTATAGCAATCAGCCCCAGCATTTT; cdr3_aa: CASSPRGGLYSNQPQHF
j_call: TRBJ1-4; d_call: NA; clone_size: NA; v_call: TRBV10-3; cdr3_nt: TGTGCCATCAGTGAGATCTTAGGACCCCAGCGGGAAAAACTGTTTTTT; cdr3_aa: CAISEILGPQREKLFF
j_call: TRBJ1-4; d_call: NA; clone_size: NA; v_call: TRBV10-3; cdr3_nt: TGTGCCATCAGAGGGGTCTATGGGGAAAAACTGTTTTTT; cdr3_aa: CAIRGVYGEKLFF
j_call: TRBJ1-1; d_call: NA; clone_size: NA; v_call: TRBV5-1; cdr3_nt: TGCGCCAGCAGCTTGTTCGTTTTCACTGAAGCTTTCTTT; cdr3_aa: CASSLFVFTEAFF
j_call: TRBJ1-2; d_call: TRBD1; clone_size: NA; v_call: TRBV9; cdr3_nt: TGTGCCAGCACACCTGCAGGGACAGGGGGCCCCTATGGCTACACCTTC; cdr3_aa: CASTPAGTGGPYGYTF
j_call: TRBJ1-1; d_call: NA; clone_size: NA; v_call: TRBV4-1; cdr3_nt: TGCGCCAGCAGCCAAGACCCCAGGGCTAACACTGAAGCTTTCTTT; cdr3_aa: CASSQDPRANTEAFF
j_call: TRBJ2-7; d_call: NA; clone_size: NA; v_call: TRBV7-9; cdr3_nt: TGTGCCAGCAGCCCGACCTCTGGGGCCCTTGTCTACGAGCAGTACTTC; cdr3_aa: CASSPTSGALVYEQYF
j_call: TRBJ1-3; d_call: NA; clone_size: NA; v_call: TRBV7-9; cdr3_nt: TGTGCCAGCAGCTACCAACCAAAGGGGGTCTCTGGAAACACCATATATTTT; cdr3_aa: CASSYQPKGVSGNTIYF
j_call: TRBJ2-7; d_call: TRBD1; clone_size: NA; v_call: TRBV5-1; cdr3_nt: TGCGCCAGCAGCTGGGGGACAGGGCGTACATACGAGCAGTACTTC; cdr3_aa: CASSWGTGRTYEQYF
j_call: TRBJ2-7; d_call: NA; clone_size: NA; v_call: TRBV19; cdr3_nt: TGTGCCAGTAGTATAGTAGGAGGGTCCCCCCTCCCCGAGCAGTACTTC; cdr3_aa: CASSIVGGSPLPEQYF
j_call: TRBJ1-1; d_call: TRBD1; clone_size: NA; v_call: TRBV30; cdr3_nt: TGTGCCTGGGCGAGACGGGGACAGGGGGCGCGGTGGGGCTCTGAAGCTTTCTTT; cdr3_aa: CAWARRGQGARWGSEAFF
j_call: TRBJ2-6; d_call: NA; clone_size: NA; v_call: TRBV29-1; cdr3_nt: TGCAGCGTCAGGGGTTCCGGGGCCAACGTCCTGACTTTC; cdr3_aa: CSVRGSGANVLTF
j_call: TRBJ2-3; d_call: TRBD2; clone_size: few; v_call: TRBV6-5; cdr3_nt: TGTGCCAGCAAGTTAAATCGGCGGGGGGATACGCAGTATTTT; cdr3_aa: CASKLNRRGDTQYF
j_call: TRBJ2-7; d_call: NA; clone_size: NA; v_call: TRBV2; cdr3_nt: TGTGCCAGCAGTGAAGGGGCAGGGTCTGGGTACGAGCAGTACTTC; cdr3_aa: CASSEGAGSGYEQYF
j_call: TRBJ1-2; d_call: TRBD1; clone_size: NA; v_call: TRBV7-9; cdr3_nt: TGTGCCAGCAGACAAAGGACAGGAGACTATGGCTACACCTTC; cdr3_aa: CASRQRTGDYGYTF
j_call: TRBJ1-2; d_call: NA; clone_size: NA; v_call: TRBV19; cdr3_nt: TGTGCCAGTAGTATAGAAACGGGCTATGGCTACACCTTC; cdr3_aa: CASSIETGYGYTF
j_call: TRBJ2-1; d_call: TRBD1; clone_size: NA; v_call: TRBV5-1; cdr3_nt: TGCGCCAGCATGCACAGGGGGGACCCCTACAATGAGCAGTTCTTC; cdr3_aa: CASMHRGDPYNEQFF
j_call: TRBJ2-1; d_call: NA; clone_size: NA; v_call: TRBV30; cdr3_nt: TGTGCCTGGAGTTGGGCGGGGACTTACAATGAGCAGTTCTTC; cdr3_aa: CAWSWAGTYNEQFF
j_call: TRBJ2-7; d_call: TRBD1; clone_size: NA; v_call: TRBV27; cdr3_nt: TGTGCCAGCAGGGGCCTCCGGGACAGGGGACCCTCCTACGAGCAGTACTTC; cdr3_aa: CASRGLRDRGPSYEQYF
j_call: TRBJ1-6; d_call: NA; clone_size: NA; v_call: TRBV9; cdr3_nt: TGTGCCAGCAGCGTAGAATCGGGGGTGAGCGATTCACCCCTCCACTTT; cdr3_aa: CASSVESGVSDSPLHF
j_call: TRBJ2-3; d_call: NA; clone_size: NA; v_call: TRBV10-3; cdr3_nt: TGTGCCATCAGAGACCGGGTGGATACGCAGTATTTT; cdr3_aa: CAIRDRVDTQYF
j_call: TRBJ1-1; d_call: NA; clone_size: NA; v_call: TRBV5-1; cdr3_nt: TGCGCCAGCAGCTTGTTCGAGTCGGGAAGGAGGGGAATGAACACTGAAGCTTTCTTT; cdr3_aa: CASSLFESGRRGMNTEAFF